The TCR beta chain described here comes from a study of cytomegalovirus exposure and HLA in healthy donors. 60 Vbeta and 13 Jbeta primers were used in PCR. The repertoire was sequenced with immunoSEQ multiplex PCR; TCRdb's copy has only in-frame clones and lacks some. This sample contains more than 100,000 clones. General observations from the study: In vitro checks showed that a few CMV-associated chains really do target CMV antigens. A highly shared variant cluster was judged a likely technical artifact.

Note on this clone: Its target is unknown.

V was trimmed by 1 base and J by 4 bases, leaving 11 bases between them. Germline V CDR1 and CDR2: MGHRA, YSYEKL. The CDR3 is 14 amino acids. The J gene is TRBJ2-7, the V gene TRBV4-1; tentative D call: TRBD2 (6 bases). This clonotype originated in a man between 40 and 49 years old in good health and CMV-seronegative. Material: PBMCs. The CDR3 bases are TGCGCCAGCAGCCAAGCGGGAGTCGGGTACGAGCAGTACTTC. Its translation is CASSQAGVGYEQYF.